What follows are 7 T cell receptor beta chains derived from one specimen sequenced in a study of blood T cell repertoires in COVID-19. Profiled with immunoSEQ multiplex PCR; TCRdb holds only in-frame clones, not every one. Here the sample spans some 110,000 clones, approximately 79% being singletons. Sequences were obtained from peripheral blood. The receptor set was obtained from a middle-aged man with acute or convalescent COVID-19.

The chain carries TRBV27 and TRBJ2-3, with D perhaps matching TRBD2 (5 bases). There are 15 residues in the CDR3. CDR1 MNHEY and CDR2 SMNVEV come from the germline V gene (reference sequence). Trimming took off 3 bases at V and 2 bases at J, with 12 bases between the two ends. This CDR3 is CASSFNRESTDTQYF. CDR3 in DNA: TGTGCCAGCAGTTTTAATAGGGAGTCCACAGATACGCAGTATTTT.

V is TRBV6-5 and J is TRBJ1-2, with 9 bases matching TRBD1. The CDR3 has 14 residues. Germline trimming cut 6 bases from V and 4 bases from J; bases unmatched to any gene: 6. Germline lookup yields CDR1 MNHEY and CDR2 SVGAGI. The CDR3 loop reads CASRQTGGFYGYTF. The DNA for the CDR3 is TGTGCCAGCAGACAGACAGGGGGGTTCTATGGCTACACCTTC.

The J gene is TRBJ2-1, the V gene TRBV7-2; 13 bases agree with TRBD2. Per germline, CDR1 SGHTA and CDR2 FQGNSA. V trimming: 7 bases; J trimming: 8 bases; junction bases outside the gene matches: 8. The CDR3 runs to 15 residues. Here the CDR3 reads CASTFRTSGSYEQFF. CDR3 DNA: TGTGCCAGCACCTTCAGGACTAGCGGGAGCTATGAGCAGTTCTTC.

This clone was observed once. J is TRBJ1-2 and V is TRBV25-1; tentatively, D is TRBD1 (5 bases). This CDR3 is 13 amino acids long. Trimming removed 0 bases at V and 7 bases at J, with 9 bases between. CDR1 and CDR2 from the germline V gene are MGHDK and SYGVNS. CDR3 in DNA: TGTGCCAGCAGTGAATATGCCGGGGGTGGCTACACCTTC. It specifies CASSEYAGGGYTF.

The sample holds many counts of this clone. V gene TRBV6-1 combines with J gene TRBJ2-7; possibly TRBD2 for D (6 bases). Between the trimmed V and J ends, which lost 3 bases and 0 bases, there was a span of 12 bases. The germline gives CDR1 MNHNS, CDR2 SASEGT. The CDR3 has 15 residues. The CDR3 protein is CASSEGGTGSYEQYF. The CDR3, as DNA: TGTGCCAGCAGTGAGGGCGGGACTGGCTCCTACGAGCAGTACTTC.

This sequence joins TRBV5-4 and TRBJ2-3, with unresolved D. The germline V and J ends were trimmed by 2 bases and 4 bases, with 20 bases remaining between them. Germline values: CDR1 SGHNT, CDR2 YYREEE (reference sequence). This CDR3 has 17 amino acids. The CDR3 spells CASSLSLLGLTADTQYF. In nucleotides, the CDR3 is TGTGCCAGCAGCTTAAGTTTGCTAGGATTGACGGCAGATACGCAGTATTTT.

V gene TRBV30 combines with J gene TRBJ2-7; D perhaps matches TRBD1 (6 bases). This CDR3 spans 13 amino acids. Trimming left V 5 bases short and J 0 bases short, with 11 bases between. Germline V gene lookup returns CDR1 GTSNPN and CDR2 SVGIG (reference sequence). The CDR3 DNA sequence: TGTGCCTGGGCTGGGGGCAGCTCCTACGAGCAGTACTTC. This encodes CAWAGGSSYEQYF.